Listed here is a single TCR beta chain. This clone was recorded at least ten times. Which antigen it targets is not known. No much larger clone exists at a distance of one base, and base qualities are not known. TCRbeta CDR3 regions were amplified from genomic DNA using the immunoSEQ Assay, a bias-controlled multiplex PCR. In the original analysis: The number of nucleated cells in each sample was estimated by amplification of reference gene primers within the assay. Sequence reads were collapsed and filtered to measure the absolute abundance of every unique TCRbeta CDR3 rearrangement. For each sample, productive Simpson clonality was calculated by taking the square root of Simpson's diversity index across productive rearrangements. The source is immuneACCESS, and TCRdb retained only in-frame sequences with V and J called. Part of the clones is not carried over; for the studies checked, unresolved V genes explain less than half of this, and the remainder is unexplained. The V and J calls and the clone size are those of that table, but D and trimming were determined from the DNA. In this sample the table shows under 250,000 clones, 80% to 85% of which occur a single time. Of the sample, about 5.1% is held by the ten largest clones.

These data originate in a study of blood T cell repertoires in COVID-19 (dated by TCRdb to the early 2020s). Context from the whole study: Samples from collaborators originated in the United States, Italy and Spain and spanned both the acute and convalescent phases of COVID-19. Deeply sampled blood TCRbeta repertoires from subjects exposed to, actively infected with, or recovered from COVID-19 were included in the dataset. The repertoires were released in a freely available public database meant as a resource for research on the immune response to SARS-CoV-2. The prospective study material was composed of cDNA or gDNA derived from T cells, B-cell-depleted T cells, or PBMCs. Where available, HLA class I and class II types were obtained from metadata supplied by the sample provider rather than from assay-based typing. The samples were drawn from the first 160 participants of the ongoing ImmuneRACE study and from 1,254 subjects provided by 6 global collaborators. Sample metadata almost always included a de-identified subject ID, COVID-19 status, age in years and sex. The investigation overall reported the following: Clinical and demographic metadata were provided uncurated, with the amount varying by source and participant.

Looking up the germline V gene yields CDR1 SGHRS and CDR2 YFSETQ. From the cysteine through the phenylalanine, the CDR3 covers 12 amino acids. The retained sequence is limited to the CDR3, 36 bases, with the frame set at the first base. V is reduced by 5 bases and J by 6 bases, leaving a spacing of 10 bases between them. Another Seattle source contributed samples from volunteer blood donors who had recovered from COVID-19. Collaborating institutions collected whole blood in K2EDTA tubes following their own protocols. Collaborator samples were shipped for TCRbeta analysis as frozen whole blood, isolated PBMCs, or DNA extracted from either sample type.

The clonotype was recovered from a woman in her sixties who had recovered from COVID-19. This receptor chain uses TRBV5-1 and TRBJ2-3; the D segment could be TRBD2, given 5 matching bases. Material for sequencing was peripheral blood. Here the CDR3 is given as CASRAEADTQYF. DNA sequence: TGCGCCAGCAGGGCGGAGGCGGATACGCAGTATTTT.